This T cell receptor (beta chain) was retrieved from a study of T-cell reconstitution after alpha-beta-depleted transplantation in children. Deletions cut 4 bases from V and 5 bases from J, with 15 bases between. Germline V gene data show CDR1 as SGHKS and CDR2 as YYEKEE (reference sequence). The CDR3 consists of 15 residues. A TCRbeta library incorporating unique molecular identifiers was prepared. Each CDR3 protein gets one entry after TCRdb re-called the PCR reads with MiXCR. The data hold 750,000 to 950,000 distinct CDR3 sequences, with roughly 16% observed a single time. The sequence was collected from a male patient younger than 18 who had a stem cell transplant for acute lymphoblastic leukemia, so the T cells may come from the graft donor. This specimen consisted of PBMCs, mostly from graft donor cells, obtained 360 days after TCRalphabeta/CD19-depleted stem cell transplant. The V and J genes are TRBV5-5 and TRBJ2-2; D may be TRBD1 (5 bases). As DNA, the CDR3 is TGTGCCAGCAGCCTCAGGGATTCAAGAACCGGGGAGCTGTTTTTT. This gives the protein CASSLRDSRTGELFF.